This is a list of T cell receptor beta chains from one sample in a study of blood T cell repertoires in COVID-19. Here immunoSEQ multiplex PCR was the method, and the copy in TCRdb shows in-frame clones only, minus some. The top ten hold almost 4.5% of the sample, which has 120,000 or so clones, roughly 90% seen once. Sequenced input: peripheral blood. These receptors originate from a man aged 40-49 years with acute or convalescent COVID-19. CDR3s leave out the opening cysteine and the closing phenylalanine or tryptophan. Fields, in order: J gene, V gene, clone size, CDR3 protein. Only part of the rows carry a size: once, few, many, or a class if the clone is expanded.

j_gene: TRBJ1-5; v_gene: TRBV19; abundance: -; CDR3aa: ASSGPGSPLNQPQH
j_gene: TRBJ2-7; v_gene: TRBV7-9; abundance: -; CDR3aa: ASSLGGSDYEQY
j_gene: TRBJ1-6; v_gene: TRBV18; abundance: -; CDR3aa: ASSPSYSDSSPLH
j_gene: TRBJ2-2; v_gene: TRBV11-3; abundance: -; CDR3aa: ASSLDHEAGELF
j_gene: TRBJ1-2; v_gene: TRBV11-2; abundance: once; CDR3aa: ASSSVQGFYGYT
j_gene: TRBJ2-7; v_gene: TRBV7-6; abundance: once; CDR3aa: ASSRGTESYEQY
j_gene: TRBJ1-5; v_gene: TRBV24-1; abundance: -; CDR3aa: ATSAGTGSMSQH
j_gene: TRBJ1-3; v_gene: TRBV5-1; abundance: -; CDR3aa: ASSLEASSGNTIY
j_gene: TRBJ2-1; v_gene: TRBV7-6; abundance: -; CDR3aa: ASSLGGVSSYNEQF
j_gene: TRBJ1-4; v_gene: TRBV10-3; abundance: -; CDR3aa: AISLGGPTNEKLF
j_gene: TRBJ1-6; v_gene: TRBV3-1/TRBV3-2; abundance: -; CDR3aa: ASSQDPRALPLH
j_gene: TRBJ1-1; v_gene: TRBV4-3; abundance: -; CDR3aa: ASSPRGPNTEAF
j_gene: TRBJ1-2; v_gene: TRBV2; abundance: -; CDR3aa: ASSVEGMGYGYT
j_gene: TRBJ1-4; v_gene: TRBV11-2; abundance: -; CDR3aa: ASSSPGGSLF
j_gene: TRBJ1-2; v_gene: TRBV15; abundance: once; CDR3aa: ATSRVYNYGYT
j_gene: TRBJ2-1; v_gene: TRBV30; abundance: -; CDR3aa: AWRRGTSGRNEQF
j_gene: TRBJ1-5; v_gene: TRBV6-5; abundance: -; CDR3aa: ASSHQGASQPQH